A selection of T cell receptor beta chains follows, all from one sample in a study of cytomegalovirus exposure and HLA in healthy donors. Some clones are missing from TCRdb's copy, which holds only in-frame ones; the method was immunoSEQ multiplex PCR. The table shows under 200,000 clones, with less than 85% occurring only once. Sequenced sample: PBMCs. Receptors were obtained from a man in his forties or fifties in good health and CMV-seronegative. The CDR3 runs from the conserved cysteine through the conserved F or W. A D gene is named only where the DNA matches it firmly.

CDR3 DNA	CDR3 protein	D gene	V gene	J gene
TGTGCCAGCAATCCACAGGAGAACACTGAAGCTTTCTTT	CASNPQENTEAFF	-	TRBV2	TRBJ1-1
TGTGCCAGCAGTGAATGGGCGGGGGGCACTGAAGCTTTCTTT	CASSEWAGGTEAFF	-	TRBV25-1	TRBJ1-1
TGCGCCAGCAGCCGGGAGACAGGGTATGGTAATGAAAAACTGTTTTTT	CASSRETGYGNEKLFF	TRBD1	TRBV4-1	TRBJ1-4
TGTGCCAGCAGCCCCGGACTAGCGTTGGATACGCAGTATTTT	CASSPGLALDTQYF	TRBD2	TRBV7-9	TRBJ2-3
TGTGCCAGCAGCTACACCGGGACAGTGAACACTGAAGCTTTCTTT	CASSYTGTVNTEAFF	TRBD1	TRBV7-8	TRBJ1-1
TGTGCCAGCAGCTTGGGGGACTCCCACGAGCAGTACTTC	CASSLGDSHEQYF	-	TRBV5-4	TRBJ2-7
TGTGCCAGCAGACTCGACTTGACAGGTCGCTATGGCTACACCTTC	CASRLDLTGRYGYTF	-	TRBV28	TRBJ1-2
TGTGCCAGCAGAGCCGGGACAGAGAACACTGAAGCTTTCTTT	CASRAGTENTEAFF	TRBD1	TRBV7-8	TRBJ1-1
TGTGCCAGCCTTGGACAGGGGATAGGGTACGAGCAGTACTTC	CASLGQGIGYEQYF	TRBD1	TRBV2	TRBJ2-7
TGTGCCAGCAGCGTGCCCCAGGGGCTTGGGGAAAAGACCCAGTACTTC	CASSVPQGLGEKTQYF	-	TRBV6-4	TRBJ2-5
TGTGCCTGGATGCAGGGCTACGAGCAGTACTTC	CAWMQGYEQYF	-	TRBV30	TRBJ2-7
TGTGCCAGCAGCTTAGGAGACAGGGGTGGCTACACCTTC	CASSLGDRGGYTF	TRBD1	TRBV5-4	TRBJ1-2